The sequence of this T cell receptor (beta chain) was determined in a study of shared clonotypes between healthy human individuals. For the study at large: Donor ages ranged 18 to 49 years: a couple of women, a few men.

Generated by immunoSEQ multiplex PCR, the TCRdb table keeps only in-frame clones and is missing some. The repertoire holds some 2,000,000 clones, with 85% to 95% as singletons. With regard to this clone: Additional DNA sequences in this sample encode the identical CDR3.

Between the trimmed V and J ends, which lost 2 bases and 0 bases, there was a span of 8 bases. Germline V gene sequence: CDR1 SGDLS, CDR2 YYNGEE. CDR3 size: 14 residues. The clonotype originates from a man between 18 and 35 years old in good health. Material for sequencing was naive CD4+ T cells sorted from blood. The subset is: CD45RA+ positively selected. This sequence joins TRBV9 and TRBJ1-1; D uncertain. The CDR3 DNA reads as TGTGCCAGCAGCGTTGGCGGGGTGAACACTGAAGCTTTCTTT. The encoded protein is CASSVGGVNTEAFF.